The clone carrying this T cell receptor (beta chain) has more than one count but fewer than ten. Repertoires were generated with immunoSEQ multiplex PCR, while TCRdb's copy carries only in-frame clones and drops some. Of over 8,500 clones listed, more than 85% are singletons. The germline V gene encodes CDR1 SGHTA and CDR2 FQGNSA. This CDR3 is built from 12 residues. V shed 7 bases and J shed 4 bases, with 10 bases lying between them. These data belong to a study of high-grade serous ovarian cancer treatment subgroups. The tumor samples were collected prior to definitive surgery or chemotherapy. The chain recombines TRBV7-2 with TRBJ2-5; D ambiguous. The receptor's source is a human donor with high-grade serous ovarian cancer. The sequencing sample was made of tumor tissue. This CDR3 is CASNLFGETQYF. The CDR3 DNA follows: TGTGCCAGCAACCTTTTTGGAGAGACCCAGTACTTC.